The 22 T cell receptor beta chains below were found in one sample sequenced in a study of cytomegalovirus exposure and HLA in healthy donors. The PCR made use of 60 Vbeta and 13 Jbeta primers. Produced via immunoSEQ multiplex PCR; TCRdb's table is partial and in-frame only. Of over 150,000 clones detected, over 70% appear once; the ten largest clones hold around 3.4%. What was sequenced was PBMCs. The receptors were sampled from a woman aged 55 to 70 in good health and CMV-seropositive.

This chain joins TRBV7-9 and TRBJ1-5; D unclear. Germline lookup yields CDR1 SEHNR and CDR2 FQNEAQ (reference sequence). CDR3 length equals 12 residues. The V end was cut by 8 bases, the J end by 5 bases, with 10 bases between. CDR3 sequence reads: CASGTSDQPQHF. In DNA, the CDR3 is TGTGCCAGCGGAACGAGCGATCAGCCCCAGCATTTT.

The V call is TRBV6-1, the J call TRBJ2-1, with TRBD1 matching over 7 bases. Trimming at V came to 3 bases and at J to 9 bases, leaving 11 bases not matched to a gene. The germline V gene has CDR1 MNHNS and CDR2 SASEGT. CDR3 size: 15 residues. CDR3 coding DNA: TGTGCCAGCAGTGATACAGGGGCTATGGGTGTTGAGCAGTTCTTC. Amino acid sequence: CASSDTGAMGVEQFF.

The CDR3 sequence: CASSLESSGDYGYTF. The DNA of the CDR3 is TGTGCCAGCAGCTTAGAGTCGTCAGGGGACTATGGCTACACCTTC. The rearrangement joins TRBV7-9 to TRBJ1-2, with a possible D match to TRBD1 (6 bases). The V end was cut by 1 base, the J end by 3 bases, with 12 bases between. Germline CDR1 is SEHNR and CDR2 is FQNEAQ (reference sequence). CDR3 length equals 15 residues. The complete variable domain, with remaining parts taken from reference TRBV7-9 and TRBJ1-2, reads DTGVSQNPRHKITKRGQNVTFRCDPISEHNRLYWYRQTLGQGPEFLTYFQNEAQLEKSRLLSDRFSAERPKGSFSTLEIQRTEQGDSAMYLCASSLESSGDYGYTFGSGTRLTVV.

The chain couples TRBV9 to TRBJ2-3, with TRBD1 as a possible D gene (5 bases). Germline assignment: CDR1 SGDLS and CDR2 YYNGEE. V lost 1 base and J lost 3, with 12 bases in between. This CDR3 is 15 amino acids long. The CDR3 loop reads CASSVSGHRTDTQYF. CDR3 bases: TGTGCCAGCAGCGTAAGTGGACACCGGACAGATACGCAGTATTTT.

This clone was found a few times. The chain uses TRBV29-1 and TRBJ2-7, with D perhaps matching TRBD2 (7 bases). The CDR3 has 14 amino acids. V was pared by 6 bases and J by 6 bases, with 21 bases between. From germline, CDR1 is SQVTM and CDR2 ANQGSEA. CDR3 DNA: TGCAGCGTCGCCTCCGGGGGGCGAAGGAGCGAGCAGTACTTC. Translated: CSVASGGRRSEQYF.

The J gene is TRBJ2-7, the V gene TRBV28; TRBD2 matches 8 bases. The germline V gene has CDR1 MDHEN and CDR2 SYDVKM. The V gene end was trimmed by 8 bases and the J gene end by 3 bases; junction bases not matched to a gene: 3. The CDR3 totals 12 residues. In DNA, the CDR3 is TGTGCCAGCGTTCGGGGGGGCTACGAGCAGTACTTC. It translates to CASVRGGYEQYF.

The rearrangement uses TRBV4-1 and TRBJ2-5; 13 bases agree with TRBD2. This CDR3 comprises 17 residues. Germline CDR1 and CDR2: MGHRA and YSYEKL. V lost 0 bases to trimming and J lost 2 bases; unmatched junction nucleotides: 3. CDR3 loop: CASSQEGTSGEQETQYF. The CDR3 nucleotides read TGCGCCAGCAGCCAAGAGGGGACTAGCGGGGAGCAAGAGACCCAGTACTTC.

With respect to this clone: Other DNA variants within this sample encode the same CDR3. V usage is TRBV28 and J usage is TRBJ2-7, with 7 bases aligning to TRBD2. Trimming at V came to 6 bases and at J to 3 bases, leaving 2 bases not matched to a gene. The germline V gene has CDR1 MDHEN and CDR2 SYDVKM. The CDR3 covers 12 residues. The CDR3 loop is CASRGGIYEQYF. CDR3 DNA: TGTGCCAGCAGGGGGGGGATCTACGAGCAGTACTTC.

This clone was picked up one time. The chain recombines TRBV2 with TRBJ2-3; D might be TRBD2 (5 bases). Trimming stripped 4 bases from V and 5 bases from J, with 10 bases between. Germline V gene data show CDR1 as SNHLY and CDR2 as FYNNEI. This CDR3 is built from 13 residues. DNA for the CDR3: TGTGCCAGCAGTGGGGAACGGGGAGATACGCAGTATTTT. The encoded protein is CASSGERGDTQYF. Full variable domain (outside the CDR3, taken from reference TRBV2 and TRBJ2-3): EPEVTQTPSHQVTQMGQEVILRCVPISNHLYFYWYRQILGQKVEFLVSFYNNEISEKSEIFDDQFSVERPDGSNFTLKIRSTKLEDSAMYFCASSGERGDTQYFGPGTRLTVL.

The chain carries TRBV11-3 and TRBJ2-5; a weak D match, TRBD2 (6 bases). Trimming removed 4 bases from V and 1 base from J, with 19 bases in between. Per the germline V gene, CDR1 is SGHNT and CDR2 is YENEEA. CDR3 size: 17 residues. The CDR3, as DNA: TGTGCCAGCAGCTCCGGGACTCAAGTAGGCCTCCAAGAGACCCAGTACTTC. It specifies CASSSGTQVGLQETQYF.

This chain links TRBV28 with TRBJ2-4, with D hard to call. This CDR3 is 15 amino acids long. Trimming left V 4 bases short and J 6 bases short, with 16 bases between. The germline V gene has CDR1 MDHEN and CDR2 SYDVKM. For the CDR3, the DNA is TGTGCCAGCAGTTACCAGTTGGCGGTGGGAAACATTCAGTACTTC. Translated: CASSYQLAVGNIQYF.

The rearrangement uses TRBV4-2 and TRBJ1-3; 9 bases map to TRBD1. CDR1 LGHNA and CDR2 YNFKEQ come from the germline V gene. J lost 1 base, V lost 3 bases, and 7 bases had no gene match. This CDR3 is built from 17 residues. CDR3 protein: CASSQGDRVNSGNTIYF. The CDR3 nucleotides are TGTGCCAGCAGCCAGGGGGACAGGGTTAATTCTGGAAACACCATATATTTT.

The V call is TRBV7-2, the J call TRBJ2-7; 7 positions match TRBD2. J was trimmed by 5 bases and V by 5 bases; bases with no gene match: 12. This CDR3 comprises 15 residues. Germline values: CDR1 SGHTA, CDR2 FQGNSA. The CDR3 sequence is CASSGTRDYANEQYF. The CDR3 region has the DNA TGTGCCAGCAGCGGGACCCGGGACTATGCAAACGAGCAGTACTTC.

The gene calls are TRBV19 and TRBJ2-3; no clear D. The CDR3 is made up of 11 amino acids. The V end was cut by 6 bases, the J end by 9 bases, with 10 bases between. CDR1 LNHDA and CDR2 SQIVND come from the germline V gene (reference sequence). The CDR3 DNA reads TGTGCCAGTAGGAAACTCGGGACGCAGTATTTT. This codes for CASRKLGTQYF.

The chain uses TRBV27 and TRBJ2-1; TRBD2 agrees at 9 bases. V lost 3 bases and J lost 4; bases outside the gene matches: 7. CDR1 and CDR2 from the germline V gene are MNHEY and SMNVEV (reference sequence). CDR3 length: 16 amino acids. The CDR3 bases are TGTGCCAGCAGTTTCTTCACTAGCGGGCTTTACAATGAGCAGTTCTTC. It encodes CASSFFTSGLYNEQFF.

The chain links TRBV6-6 to TRBJ1-2; 9 bases fit TRBD1. CDR1 is MNHNY, CDR2 SVGAGI, per germline (reference sequence). This CDR3 has 15 amino acids. The V segment lost 6 bases and the J segment 3 bases; nucleotides outside the gene matches: 8. The CDR3 DNA is TGTGCCAGCAGAACCGACAGGGGGTTATACTATGGCTACACCTTC. Translation gives CASRTDRGLYYGYTF.

The chain recombines TRBV5-1 with TRBJ2-1, with 8 bases lining up with TRBD1. After removal of 0 bases from V and 7 bases from J, the junction contained 3 bases not matched to a gene. The germline gives CDR1 SGHRS, CDR2 YFSETQ. CDR3 size: 14 residues. The CDR3 loop reads CASSLGQGWNEQFF. The DNA for the CDR3 is TGCGCCAGCAGCTTGGGACAGGGGTGGAATGAGCAGTTCTTC.

This chain's CDR3 is CASITGGEFNQPQHF. The DNA for the CDR3 is TGTGCCAGCATCACAGGGGGCGAATTCAATCAGCCCCAGCATTTT. The chain joins TRBV28 to TRBJ1-5; TRBD1 matches 9 bases. With 7 bases clipped from V and 3 bases from J, the junction kept 7 bases outside the gene matches. CDR1 and CDR2 (germline): MDHEN, SYDVKM. This CDR3 has 15 residues.

The chain uses TRBV14 and TRBJ2-5; TRBD2 matches at 7 bases. CDR3 length equals 16 residues. Germline assignment: CDR1 SGHDN and CDR2 FVKESK. V shed 4 bases and J 4 bases; nucleotides not matched to a gene: 12. The CDR3 protein is CASSRSGGGVGETQYF. DNA of the CDR3: TGTGCCAGCAGCCGGTCGGGAGGAGGTGTTGGAGAGACCCAGTACTTC. The full variable domain, rest sourced from reference TRBV14 and TRBJ2-5, is EAGVTQFPSHSVIEKGQTVTLRCDPISGHDNLYWYRRVMGKEIKFLLHFVKESKQDESGMPNNRFLAERTGGTYSTLKVQPAELEDSGVYFCASSRSGGGVGETQYFGPGTRLLVL.

The chain couples TRBV9 to TRBJ2-4; 10 bases match TRBD1. After removal of 3 bases from V and 2 bases from J, the junction contained 5 bases not matched to a gene. There are 16 residues in the CDR3. Germline V CDR1 and CDR2: SGDLS, YYNGEE. The CDR3 bases are TGTGCCAGCAGCGAGACAGGGGGCGCGTCCAAAAACATTCAGTACTTC. It translates to CASSETGGASKNIQYF.

J is TRBJ2-5 and V is TRBV5-4; 14 nucleotides align to TRBD2. Per germline, CDR1 SGHNT and CDR2 YYREEE (reference sequence). The CDR3 loop spans 16 amino acids. V lost 3 bases and J lost 5; bases outside the gene matches: 6. In DNA, the CDR3 is TGTGCCAGCAGCTCCAGACTAGCGGGGGGGGTGGAGACCCAGTACTTC. Translating gives CASSSRLAGGVETQYF.

The chain links TRBV7-9 to TRBJ1-4, with D tentatively TRBD1 (5 bases). Trimming left V 1 base short and J 3 bases short, with 15 bases between. The CDR3 runs to 17 residues. Germline CDR1 is SEHNR and CDR2 is FQNEAQ (reference sequence). The CDR3 nucleotides read TGTGCCAGCAGCTTAGGGATCCTGGGGGGATCTAATGAAAAACTGTTTTTT. Encoded protein: CASSLGILGGSNEKLFF.